These 6 T cell receptor beta chains share one sample of origin, sequenced in a study of radiation and T cells in renal cell carcinoma (TCRdb year 2020). The library was prepared using the immunoSEQ multiplex PCR assay. What TCRdb holds here is the immuneACCESS table cut down to in-frame rearrangements. Part of the clones is not present; checked against another copy, under half of the missing clones reflect an unresolved V gene, and the others are unexplained. Recorded for this sample are tens of thousands of clones; 82% of them occurred a single time. The ten largest clones capture roughly 6.8% of the sample. Taken with the paper, the label for time point translates to: baseline pretreatment blood. According to the study, the label for this sample's treatment or condition signals: 15 Gy SBRT to primary tumor, nephrectomy 4 weeks later. Sequences were derived from blood, sampled from a patient whose treatment included radiotherapy and nephrectomy. The origin of the receptors is a man between 60 and 70 years old with renal cell carcinoma.

The chain couples TRBV15 to TRBJ1-1; 10 bases match TRBD1. The V and J ends lost 6 bases and 9 bases, in that order; junction bases with no gene match: 10. This CDR3 comprises 14 residues. CDR1 and CDR2 from the germline V gene are LNHNV and YYDKDF (reference sequence). The CDR3 reads CATSSTRTGGKAFF. CDR3 sequence (DNA): TGTGCCACCAGTTCTACCAGGACAGGGGGAAAAGCTTTCTTT.

The rearrangement joins TRBV28 to TRBJ1-1; unclear D gene. The CDR3 sequence is 12 residues long. Germline loops: CDR1 MDHEN, CDR2 SYDVKM. The V end lost 6 bases, the J end lost 7 bases, and 12 bases lay between the germline ends. This CDR3 reads CASSLQPGEAFF. CDR3 coding DNA: TGTGCCAGCAGCTTACAGCCGGGTGAAGCTTTCTTT.

This chain uses TRBV4-1 with TRBJ2-7, with D maybe TRBD2 (6 bases). Germline values: CDR1 MGHRA, CDR2 YSYEKL. V lost 0 bases to trimming and J lost 2 bases, with 20 bases between them. The CDR3 contains 18 residues. This CDR3 is CASSQDQRARGRAYEQYF. CDR3 nucleotide sequence: TGCGCCAGCAGCCAAGATCAGCGGGCCCGTGGAAGGGCCTACGAGCAGTACTTC.

This chain links TRBV5-1 with TRBJ1-2, with a possible D match to TRBD1 (5 bases). The V and J ends lost 5 bases and 5 bases respectively, with 19 bases between them. The length of the CDR3 is 15 residues. The germline V gene encodes CDR1 SGHRS and CDR2 YFSETQ. DNA of the CDR3: TGCGCCAGCAGTTCCGGAGACAGAGCGATATATGGCTACACCTTC. Its protein is CASSSGDRAIYGYTF.

This sequence joins TRBV19 and TRBJ2-3; 8 bases map to TRBD2. Germline CDR1 reads LNHDA; CDR2 reads SQIVND (reference sequence). The length of the CDR3 is 18 residues. Trimming cost V 3 bases and J 3 bases; bases outside gene matches: 14. The CDR3 reads CASSIHPAGVVGTDTQYF. In DNA form, the CDR3 reads TGTGCCAGTAGTATTCACCCAGCGGGAGTGGTGGGGACAGATACGCAGTATTTT.

The chain has TRBV10-3 and TRBJ2-1; 7 bases match TRBD1. CDR3 length: 14 residues. In germline, CDR1 is ENHRY, CDR2 SYGVKD. The ends lost 6 bases at V and 9 bases at J; junction bases unmatched: 11. In DNA form, the CDR3 reads TGTGCCATCAGCGACCGACAGGGTTGGAGTGAGCAGTTCTTC. It encodes CAISDRQGWSEQFF.